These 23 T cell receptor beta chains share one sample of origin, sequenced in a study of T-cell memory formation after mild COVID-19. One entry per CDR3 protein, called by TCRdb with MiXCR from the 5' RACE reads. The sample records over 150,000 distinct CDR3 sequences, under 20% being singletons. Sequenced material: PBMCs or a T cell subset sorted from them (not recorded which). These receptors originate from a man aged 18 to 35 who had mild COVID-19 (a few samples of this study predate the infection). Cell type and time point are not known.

The DNA of the CDR3 is TGTGCCAGCAGTTACCGGGCAGGGCCCGAGCAGTACTTC. Protein: CASSYRAGPEQYF. The V and J genes are TRBV6-6 and TRBJ2-7, with D perhaps TRBD1 (5 bases). The CDR3 is made up of 13 amino acids. The germline CDR1 and CDR2 sequences are MNHNY and SVGAGI (reference sequence). Trimming took off 2 bases at V and 6 bases at J, with 11 bases between the two ends.

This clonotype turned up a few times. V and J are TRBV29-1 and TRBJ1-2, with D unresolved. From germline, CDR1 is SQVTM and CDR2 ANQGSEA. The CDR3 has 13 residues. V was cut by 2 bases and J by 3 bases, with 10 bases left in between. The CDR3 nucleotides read TGCAGCGTTGAACAGGCAGAACACTATGGCTACACCTTC. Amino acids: CSVEQAEHYGYTF.

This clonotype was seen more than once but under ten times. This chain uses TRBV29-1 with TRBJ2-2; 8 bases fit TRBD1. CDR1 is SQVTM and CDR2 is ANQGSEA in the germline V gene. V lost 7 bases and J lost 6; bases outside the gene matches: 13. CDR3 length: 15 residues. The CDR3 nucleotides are TGCAGCGCCCAACCCGGGACAGGCGGGGCCGGGGAGCTGTTTTTT. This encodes CSAQPGTGGAGELFF.

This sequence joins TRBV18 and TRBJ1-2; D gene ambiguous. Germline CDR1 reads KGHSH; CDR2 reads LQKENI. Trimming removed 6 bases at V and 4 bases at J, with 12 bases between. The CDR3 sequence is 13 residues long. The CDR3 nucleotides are TGTGCCAGCTCCCCTCCCGGCACCTATGGCTACACCTTC. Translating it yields CASSPPGTYGYTF.

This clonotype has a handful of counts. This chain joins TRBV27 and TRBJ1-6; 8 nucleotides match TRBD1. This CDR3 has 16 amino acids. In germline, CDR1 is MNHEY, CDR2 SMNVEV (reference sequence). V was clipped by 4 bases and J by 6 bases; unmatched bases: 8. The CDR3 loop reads CASSSLQGASNSPLHF. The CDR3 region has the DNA TGTGCCAGCAGTTCGTTGCAGGGGGCAAGTAATTCACCCCTCCACTTT.

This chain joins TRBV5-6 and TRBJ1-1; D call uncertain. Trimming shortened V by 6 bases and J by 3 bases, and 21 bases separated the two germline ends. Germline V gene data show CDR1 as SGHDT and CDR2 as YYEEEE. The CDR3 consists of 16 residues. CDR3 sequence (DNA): TGTGCCAGCACCCCGGGGATAACGGTACTGGACACTGAAGCTTTCTTT. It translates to CASTPGITVLDTEAFF.

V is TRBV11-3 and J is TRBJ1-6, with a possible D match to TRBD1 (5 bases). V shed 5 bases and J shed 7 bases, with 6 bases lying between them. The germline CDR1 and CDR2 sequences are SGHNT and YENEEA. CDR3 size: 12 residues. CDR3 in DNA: TGTGCCAGCAGCGACAGAAATTCACCCCTCCACTTT. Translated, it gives CASSDRNSPLHF.

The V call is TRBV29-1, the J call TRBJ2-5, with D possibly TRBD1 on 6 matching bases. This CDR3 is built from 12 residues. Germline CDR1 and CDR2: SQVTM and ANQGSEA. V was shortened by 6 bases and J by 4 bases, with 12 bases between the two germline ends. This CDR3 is CSVPGELETQYF. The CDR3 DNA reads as TGCAGCGTCCCAGGGGAGCTAGAGACCCAGTACTTC.

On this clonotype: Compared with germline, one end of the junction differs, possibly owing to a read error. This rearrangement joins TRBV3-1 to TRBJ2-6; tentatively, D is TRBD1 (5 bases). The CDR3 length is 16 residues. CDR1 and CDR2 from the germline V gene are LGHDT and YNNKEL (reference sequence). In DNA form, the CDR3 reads TGTGCCAGCAGCCAAGGTACATACTCTGGGGCCAAAGTCCTGACTTTC. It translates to CASSQGTYSGAKVLTF.

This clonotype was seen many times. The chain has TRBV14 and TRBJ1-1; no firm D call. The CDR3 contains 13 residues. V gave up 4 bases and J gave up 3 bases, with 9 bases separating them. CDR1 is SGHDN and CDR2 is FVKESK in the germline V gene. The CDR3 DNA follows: TGTGCCAGCAGCCGGTTCACATACACTGAAGCTTTCTTT. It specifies CASSRFTYTEAFF. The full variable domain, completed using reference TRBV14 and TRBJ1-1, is EAGVTQFPSHSVIEKGQTVTLRCDPISGHDNLYWYRRVMGKEIKFLLHFVKESKQDESGMPNNRFLAERTGGTYSTLKVQPAELEDSGVYFCASSRFTYTEAFFGQGTRLTVV.

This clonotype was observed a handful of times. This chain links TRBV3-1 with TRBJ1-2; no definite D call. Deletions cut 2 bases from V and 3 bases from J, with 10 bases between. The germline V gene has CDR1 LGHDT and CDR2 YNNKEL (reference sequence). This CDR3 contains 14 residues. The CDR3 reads CASSQLGVDYGYTF. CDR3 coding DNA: TGTGCCAGCAGCCAATTAGGTGTTGACTATGGCTACACCTTC. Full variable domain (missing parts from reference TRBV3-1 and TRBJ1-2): DTAVSQTPKYLVTQMGNDKSIKCEQNLGHDTMYWYKQDSKKFLKIMFSYNNKELIINETVPNRFSPKSPDKAHLNLHINSLELGDSAVYFCASSQLGVDYGYTFGSGTRLTVV.

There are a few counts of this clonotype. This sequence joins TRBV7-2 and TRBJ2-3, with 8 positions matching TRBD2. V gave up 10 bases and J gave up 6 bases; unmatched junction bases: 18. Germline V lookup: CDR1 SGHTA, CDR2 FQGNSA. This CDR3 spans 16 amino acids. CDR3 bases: TGTGCCACCCCCCGGGGGGTAGCGGGACCCGGGGATACGCAGTATTTT. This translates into CATPRGVAGPGDTQYF.

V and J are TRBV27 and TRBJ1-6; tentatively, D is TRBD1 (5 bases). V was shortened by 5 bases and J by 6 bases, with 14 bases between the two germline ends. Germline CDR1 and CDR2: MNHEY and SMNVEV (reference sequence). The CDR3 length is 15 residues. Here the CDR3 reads CASSTGQGFNSPLHF. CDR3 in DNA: TGTGCCAGCAGTACGGGCCAGGGTTTTAATTCACCCCTCCACTTT.

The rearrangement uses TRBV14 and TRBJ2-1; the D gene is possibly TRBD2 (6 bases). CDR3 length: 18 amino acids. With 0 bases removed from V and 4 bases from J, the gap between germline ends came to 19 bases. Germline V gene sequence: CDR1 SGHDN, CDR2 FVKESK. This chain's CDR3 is CASSQEPRWGGDYNEQFF. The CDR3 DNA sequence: TGTGCCAGCAGCCAAGAGCCCCGTTGGGGCGGGGATTACAATGAGCAGTTCTTC.

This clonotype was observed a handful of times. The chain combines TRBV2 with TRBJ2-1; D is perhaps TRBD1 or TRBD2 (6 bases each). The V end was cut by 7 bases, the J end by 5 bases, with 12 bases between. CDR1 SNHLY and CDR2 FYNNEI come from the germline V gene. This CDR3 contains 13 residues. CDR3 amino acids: CASKNREDNEQFF. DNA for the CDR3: TGTGCCAGCAAGAACAGGGAGGACAATGAGCAGTTCTTC.

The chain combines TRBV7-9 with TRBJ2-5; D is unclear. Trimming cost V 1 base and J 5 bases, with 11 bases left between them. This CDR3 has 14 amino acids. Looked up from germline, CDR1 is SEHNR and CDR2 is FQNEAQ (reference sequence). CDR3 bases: TGTGCCAGCAGCTTAGGAGTCGAGGCCGAGACCCAGTACTTC. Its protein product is CASSLGVEAETQYF.

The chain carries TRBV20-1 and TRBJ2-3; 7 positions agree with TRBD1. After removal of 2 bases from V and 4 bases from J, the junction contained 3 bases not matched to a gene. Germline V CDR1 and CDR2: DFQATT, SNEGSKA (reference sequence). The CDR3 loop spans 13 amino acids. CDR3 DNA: TGCAGTGCTAGAACAGGGGCGGCAGATACGCAGTATTTT. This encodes CSARTGAADTQYF.

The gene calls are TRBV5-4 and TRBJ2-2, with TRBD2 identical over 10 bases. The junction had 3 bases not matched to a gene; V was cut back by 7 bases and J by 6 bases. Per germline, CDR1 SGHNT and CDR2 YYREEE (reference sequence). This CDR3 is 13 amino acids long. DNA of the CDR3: TGTGCCAGCTGGAGCGGGGGGGCCGGGGAGCTGTTTTTT. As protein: CASWSGGAGELFF.

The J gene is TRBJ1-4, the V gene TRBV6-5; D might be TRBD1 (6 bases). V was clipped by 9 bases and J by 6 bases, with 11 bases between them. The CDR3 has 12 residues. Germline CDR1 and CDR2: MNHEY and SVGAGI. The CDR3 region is CASSQGHEKLFF. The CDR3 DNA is TGTGCCAGTTCACAGGGTCATGAAAAACTGTTTTTT.

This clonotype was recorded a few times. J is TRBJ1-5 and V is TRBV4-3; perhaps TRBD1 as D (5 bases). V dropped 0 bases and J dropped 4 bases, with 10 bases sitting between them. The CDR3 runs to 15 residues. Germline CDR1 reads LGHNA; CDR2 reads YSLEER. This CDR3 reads CASSQDFKGNQPQHF. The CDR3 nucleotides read TGCGCCAGCAGCCAAGATTTTAAGGGGAATCAGCCCCAGCATTTT.

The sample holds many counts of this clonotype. As DNA, the CDR3 is TGTGCCAGCAGCTCCCATGGGGCACTTAATAGCGGGGAGCTGTTTTTT. This gives the protein CASSSHGALNSGELFF. This rearrangement joins TRBV7-2 to TRBJ2-2; possibly TRBD1 for D (5 bases). This CDR3 is 16 amino acids long. Germline CDR1 SGHTA, CDR2 FQGNSA. V was pared by 4 bases and J by 7 bases, with 19 bases between. The full variable domain, its missing parts supplied by reference TRBV7-2 and TRBJ2-2, is GAGVSQSPSNKVTEKGKDVELRCDPISGHTALYWYRQSLGQGLEFLIYFQGNSAPDKSGLPSDRFSAERTGGSVSTLTIQRTQQEDSAVYLCASSSHGALNSGELFFGEGSRLTVL.

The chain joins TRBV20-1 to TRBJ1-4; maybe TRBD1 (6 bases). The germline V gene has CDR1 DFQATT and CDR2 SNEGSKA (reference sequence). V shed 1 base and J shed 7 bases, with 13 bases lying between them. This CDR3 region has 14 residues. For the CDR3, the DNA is TGCAGTGCTAGAGCCCCGGGGGCTGGTGAAAAACTGTTTTTT. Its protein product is CSARAPGAGEKLFF.

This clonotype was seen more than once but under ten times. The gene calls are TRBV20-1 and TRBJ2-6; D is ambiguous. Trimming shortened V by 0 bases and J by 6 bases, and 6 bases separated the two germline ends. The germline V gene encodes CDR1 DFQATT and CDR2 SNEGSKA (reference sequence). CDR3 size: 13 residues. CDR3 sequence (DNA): TGCAGTGCTAGAGATACCCAGGCCAACGTCCTGACTTTC. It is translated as CSARDTQANVLTF.